Listed here are 31 T cell receptor beta chains from one sample, sequenced in a study of beta chain features in type 1 diabetes. Study-wide points: People with Type 1 diabetes carried modestly yet significantly shorter TCRB CDR3s in all four CD4+ subsets.

These receptors are not linked to any known antigen. The authors reverse transcribed all of the isolated RNA, so sequencing captured expressed TCRB transcripts. Generated by immunoSEQ multiplex PCR, the TCRdb table keeps only in-frame clones and is missing some. The data contain roughly 160,000 clones, 7% to 9% of them singletons. Sequencing used central memory CD4+ T cells from blood. The receptors originated from a man aged 18 to 29 with type 1 diabetes.

This clone was counted a few times. The chain combines TRBV30 with TRBJ1-2; TRBD1 might be the D (5 bases). V lost 3 bases to trimming and J lost 0 bases, with 29 bases between them. The CDR3 consists of 20 residues. Germline CDR1 GTSNPN, CDR2 SVGIG (reference sequence). Here the CDR3 reads CAWRRLISGSGTSTNYGYTF. The CDR3 DNA sequence: TGTGCCTGGAGGCGCTTAATCTCCGGGAGTGGGACGTCGACTAACTATGGCTACACCTTC.

The chain links TRBV7-2 to TRBJ2-3; 7 nucleotides align to TRBD2. The CDR3 runs 15 residues. Germline CDR1 is SGHTA and CDR2 is FQGNSA. The V and J ends lost 4 bases and 2 bases, in that order; junction bases with no gene match: 6. Here the CDR3 reads CASSWRTRSTDTQYF. As DNA, the CDR3 is TGTGCCAGCAGCTGGCGGACTAGATCCACAGATACGCAGTATTTT.

Points on this clone: The identical CDR3 is also encoded by other nucleotide sequences in the sample. The V gene is TRBV4-3, the J gene TRBJ2-5; 11 bases map to TRBD1. The CDR3 loop spans 14 amino acids. Germline V lookup: CDR1 LGHNA, CDR2 YSLEER. The V segment lost 3 bases and the J segment 3 bases; nucleotides outside the gene matches: 0. In nucleotides, the CDR3 is TGCGCCAGCAGCCAGGGACAGGGGGAAGAGACCCAGTACTTC. Translated: CASSQGQGEETQYF.

This clone has a handful of counts. This rearrangement joins TRBV4-3 to TRBJ2-3; 7 bases map to TRBD2. Germline CDR1 LGHNA, CDR2 YSLEER. V gave up 1 base and J gave up 14 bases; unmatched junction bases: 6. This CDR3 has 12 amino acids. In nucleotides, the CDR3 is TGCGCCAGCAGCCAAGGGACTAGAGGTCGGTATTTT. Amino acid sequence: CASSQGTRGRYF.

The chain links TRBV7-2 to TRBJ2-1; D not resolved. Trimming stripped 4 bases from V and 10 bases from J, with 8 bases between. The length of the CDR3 is 11 residues. CDR1 is SGHTA, CDR2 FQGNSA, per germline. The CDR3 DNA sequence: TGTGCCAGCAGCTCGACTCGGGAGCAGTTCTTC. Protein: CASSSTREQFF. Based on the CDR3 plus reference TRBV7-2 and TRBJ2-1, the full variable domain is GAGVSQSPSNKVTEKGKDVELRCDPISGHTALYWYRQSLGQGLEFLIYFQGNSAPDKSGLPSDRFSAERTGGSVSTLTIQRTQQEDSAVYLCASSSTREQFFGPGTRLTVL.

This clone has just a few counts. This chain uses TRBV6-6 with TRBJ1-6, with D unclear. CDR3 length equals 11 residues. V lost 4 bases and J 11 bases, leaving 6 bases between the germline ends. Germline lookup yields CDR1 MNHNY and CDR2 SVGAGI (reference sequence). This chain's CDR3 is CASSSGAPLHF. The CDR3 DNA follows: TGTGCCAGCAGTTCCGGAGCACCCCTCCACTTT.

This sequence joins TRBV28 and TRBJ1-2; 7 bases are shared with TRBD1. The CDR3 loop spans 12 amino acids. Trimming at V came to 6 bases and at J to 8 bases, leaving 6 bases not matched to a gene. CDR1 and CDR2 (germline): MDHEN, SYDVKM. This CDR3 reads CASRSTGVGYTF. The DNA for the CDR3 is TGTGCCAGCAGGTCAACAGGGGTAGGCTACACCTTC.

V is TRBV28 and J is TRBJ1-2, with 8 bases fitting TRBD1. The germline gives CDR1 MDHEN, CDR2 SYDVKM. V was pared by 5 bases and J by 8 bases, with 7 bases of the junction left unmatched. The CDR3 runs 13 residues. The CDR3 protein is CASSLTGGRGYTF. The CDR3 DNA reads as TGTGCCAGCAGTCTCACAGGGGGGCGAGGCTACACCTTC.

This clone was observed a few times. CDR3 residues: CASSQVRRGGQETQYF. In nucleotides, the CDR3 is TGCGCCAGCAGCCAAGTGAGGAGGGGGGGGCAAGAGACCCAGTACTTC. The V gene is TRBV4-1, the J gene TRBJ2-5, with D possibly matching TRBD2 (7 bases). Trimming took 1 base from V and 2 from J, leaving 14 bases between them. Germline CDR1 reads MGHRA; CDR2 reads YSYEKL. The CDR3 has 16 amino acids.

This clone was picked up a small number of times. Other DNA sequences within the sample encode an identical CDR3. The V gene is TRBV9, the J gene TRBJ1-3, with a possible D match to TRBD1 (5 bases). This CDR3 spans 13 amino acids. With 4 bases removed from V and 7 bases from J, the gap between germline ends came to 12 bases. The germline V gene encodes CDR1 SGDLS and CDR2 YYNGEE. CDR3 region: CASSPYGGNTIYF. In DNA, the CDR3 is TGTGCCAGCAGCCCTTACGGGGGGAACACCATATATTTT. Looking up the rest from reference TRBV9 and TRBJ1-3 gives the full variable domain: DSGVTQTPKHLITATGQRVTLRCSPRSGDLSVYWYQQSLDQGLQFLIQYYNGEERAKGNILERFSAQQFPDLHSELNLSSLELGDSALYFCASSPYGGNTIYFGEGSWLTVV.

This clone was picked up a small number of times. The chain links TRBV15 to TRBJ1-1; tentatively, D is TRBD1 (5 bases). The CDR3 length is 16 residues. With 0 bases removed from V and 5 bases from J, the gap between germline ends came to 16 bases. The germline V gene encodes CDR1 LNHNV and CDR2 YYDKDF (reference sequence). As DNA, the CDR3 is TGTGCCACCAGCAGAGATCTAATGGGGGGGTTGACTGAAGCTTTCTTT. Protein sequence: CATSRDLMGGLTEAFF.

This sequence joins TRBV30 and TRBJ1-3; D is unresolved. Trimming cost V 2 bases and J 0 bases, with 5 bases left between them. The CDR3 is 13 residues long. Looked up from germline, CDR1 is GTSNPN and CDR2 is SVGIG (reference sequence). CDR3 coding DNA: TGTGCCTGGAGTATATCCTCTGGAAACACCATATATTTT. Protein sequence: CAWSISSGNTIYF.

The rearrangement links TRBV4-3 to TRBJ1-2; TRBD1 is a possible D gene (5 bases). The CDR3 sequence is 16 residues long. V lost 1 base, J lost 5 bases, and 17 bases lay in between. Germline CDR1 LGHNA, CDR2 YSLEER. This CDR3 is CASSQAAGRRGYGYTF. The CDR3 DNA reads as TGCGCCAGCAGCCAAGCGGCAGGGAGGAGAGGTTATGGCTACACCTTC.

Only a few counts were recorded for this clone. CDR3 in amino acids: CASSLGQTPNVLTF. In nucleotides, the CDR3 is TGCGCCAGCAGCTTGGGACAAACGCCCAACGTCCTGACTTTC. V usage is TRBV5-1 and J usage is TRBJ2-6; D gene ambiguous. The CDR3 covers 14 residues. Trimming took off 0 bases at V and 8 bases at J, with 9 bases between the two ends. Per germline, CDR1 SGHRS and CDR2 YFSETQ.

This clone was detected a few times. The rearrangement joins TRBV14 to TRBJ2-2; weak D call: TRBD2 (6 bases). Trimming cost V 1 base and J 5 bases, with 14 bases left between them. The CDR3 contains 16 residues. Germline values: CDR1 SGHDN, CDR2 FVKESK. CDR3 sequence: CASSQGGAEGTGELFF. CDR3 in DNA: TGTGCCAGCAGCCAAGGCGGGGCCGAGGGGACCGGGGAGCTGTTTTTT.

This chain links TRBV9 with TRBJ2-3; TRBD1 might be the D (5 bases). V lost 0 bases to trimming and J lost 3 bases, with 11 bases between them. CDR1 and CDR2 from the germline V gene are SGDLS and YYNGEE. The CDR3 is 15 amino acids. CDR3 nucleotide sequence: TGTGCCAGCAGCGTAGCTTACCGACAGACAGATACGCAGTATTTT. Translating it yields CASSVAYRQTDTQYF.

This chain joins TRBV4-1 and TRBJ2-2; D not certain. Between the trimmed V and J ends, which lost 0 bases and 6 bases, there was a span of 17 bases. CDR3 length: 17 residues. Germline loops: CDR1 MGHRA, CDR2 YSYEKL. CDR3 nucleotides: TGCGCCAGCAGCCAAGATCCTCCGAACTCAAACCCCGGGGAGCTGTTTTTT. Amino acids: CASSQDPPNSNPGELFF.

V usage is TRBV18 and J usage is TRBJ2-1, with TRBD2 as a possible D gene (6 bases). The CDR3 contains 14 residues. Germline V CDR1 and CDR2: KGHSH, LQKENI. V was clipped by 2 bases and J by 6 bases, with 11 bases between them. The CDR3 coding sequence is TGTGCCAGCTCACCAATCCAGGGAGGCAATGAGCAGTTCTTC. This sequence encodes CASSPIQGGNEQFF. Together with reference TRBV18 and TRBJ2-1, the CDR3 gives the full variable domain: NAGVMQNPRHLVRRRGQEARLRCSPMKGHSHVYWYRQLPEEGLKFMVYLQKENIIDESGMPKERFSAEFPKEGPSILRIQQVVRGDSAAYFCASSPIQGGNEQFFGPGTRLTVL.

The V call is TRBV28, the J call TRBJ2-7, with TRBD1 identical over 8 bases. The V gene's germline CDR1 is MDHEN and CDR2 SYDVKM. The ends lost 5 bases at V and 7 bases at J; junction bases unmatched: 7. The length of the CDR3 is 13 residues. DNA of the CDR3: TGTGCCAGCAGTCCTCCAGGGGGCAGGGAGCAGTACTTC. It yields the protein CASSPPGGREQYF.

This clone has just a few counts. The chain joins TRBV5-6 to TRBJ1-2, with a weak D call TRBD1 (6 bases). V lost 4 bases and J lost 1, with 11 bases in between. CDR3 length: 14 residues. The V gene's germline CDR1 is SGHDT and CDR2 YYEEEE. CDR3 DNA sequence: TGTGCCAGCAGCGGACAGCTTTTTAACTATGGCTACACCTTC. Protein product: CASSGQLFNYGYTF.

V is TRBV18 and J is TRBJ2-3; D remains ambiguous. The CDR3 covers 14 residues. Trimming stripped 6 bases from V and 0 bases from J, with 10 bases between. Per the germline V gene, CDR1 is KGHSH and CDR2 is LQKENI. The CDR3 nucleotides read TGTGCCAGCTCCCCGAGGTCCAGCACAGATACGCAGTATTTT. Translated: CASSPRSSTDTQYF.

This clone was counted a few times. V and J are TRBV28 and TRBJ2-5; 8 bases fit TRBD2. Per the germline V gene, CDR1 is MDHEN and CDR2 is SYDVKM. CDR3 length: 16 residues. V lost 5 bases, J lost 4 bases, and 12 bases stayed unmatched. The chain's CDR3 is CASSSGGMAGGETQYF. The CDR3 nucleotides read TGTGCCAGCAGTAGTGGTGGTATGGCGGGGGGAGAGACCCAGTACTTC.

This clone showed up just a few times. The chain uses TRBV19 and TRBJ2-5; no firm D call. Germline values: CDR1 LNHDA, CDR2 SQIVND (reference sequence). This CDR3 has 12 amino acids. V lost 1 base and J 5 bases, leaving 5 bases between the germline ends. The CDR3 coding sequence is TGTGCCAGTAGTATAGGTCCGGAGACCCAGTACTTC. Its protein is CASSIGPETQYF.

J is TRBJ1-3 and V is TRBV7-8, with D unclear. The germline V gene encodes CDR1 SGHVS and CDR2 FQNEAQ. With 4 bases removed from V and 0 bases from J, the gap between germline ends came to 7 bases. This CDR3 spans 14 amino acids. CDR3: CASSWSGSGNTIYF. The CDR3 region has the DNA TGTGCCAGCAGCTGGAGCGGCTCTGGAAACACCATATATTTT.

This clone was counted at least ten times. This chain joins TRBV4-3 and TRBJ2-2, with a possible D match to TRBD1 (6 bases). The CDR3 has 17 residues. V lost 0 bases and J 4 bases, leaving 15 bases between the germline ends. CDR1 and CDR2 from the germline V gene are LGHNA and YSLEER. The CDR3 DNA reads TGCGCCAGCAGCCAAGATTCAGCACAGGGTGGCACCGGGGAGCTGTTTTTT. This encodes CASSQDSAQGGTGELFF.

In this sample, this clone turned up many times. V and J are TRBV15 and TRBJ2-7; 8 bases match TRBD1. Germline-derived CDR1 and CDR2 are LNHNV and YYDKDF (reference sequence). CDR3 size: 15 residues. Trimming cost V 0 bases and J 3 bases; bases outside gene matches: 4. The DNA for the CDR3 is TGTGCCACCAGCAGAGAACGGACAGGGAGCTACGAGCAGTACTTC. Translating gives CATSRERTGSYEQYF. Together with reference TRBV15 and TRBJ2-7, the CDR3 gives the full variable domain: DAMVIQNPRYQVTQFGKPVTLSCSQTLNHNVMYWYQQKSSQAPKLLFHYYDKDFNNEADTPDNFQSRRPNTSFCFLDIRSPGLGDTAMYLCATSRERTGSYEQYFGPGTRLTVT.

This clone was counted between two and nine times. The rearrangement uses TRBV5-1 and TRBJ2-1, with 7 bases that match TRBD1. The CDR3 runs to 13 residues. Germline CDR1 reads SGHRS; CDR2 reads YFSETQ. Trimming cost V 7 bases and J 5 bases; bases outside gene matches: 6. CDR3 DNA sequence: TGCGCCAGCTTCTTGGGACAGAACAATGAGCAGTTCTTC. It is translated as CASFLGQNNEQFF. Combining the CDR3 with reference TRBV5-1 and TRBJ2-1 gives the whole variable domain KAGVTQTPRYLIKTRGQQVTLSCSPISGHRSVSWYQQTPGQGLQFLFEYFSETQRNKGNFPGRFSGRQFSNSRSEMNVSTLELGDSALYLCASFLGQNNEQFFGPGTRLTVL.

The rearrangement joins TRBV7-2 to TRBJ2-3; maybe TRBD2 (6 bases). The CDR3 length is 15 residues. V was trimmed by 3 bases and J by 2 bases, leaving 12 bases between them. Germline loops: CDR1 SGHTA, CDR2 FQGNSA. The chain's CDR3 is CASSFSGVVTDTQYF. The CDR3 DNA reads as TGTGCCAGCAGCTTTTCGGGGGTCGTCACAGATACGCAGTATTTT. The whole variable domain, remainder taken from reference TRBV7-2 and TRBJ2-3, is GAGVSQSPSNKVTEKGKDVELRCDPISGHTALYWYRQSLGQGLEFLIYFQGNSAPDKSGLPSDRFSAERTGGSVSTLTIQRTQQEDSAVYLCASSFSGVVTDTQYFGPGTRLTVL.

This clone was seen only a few times. This chain uses TRBV28 with TRBJ2-5, with a tentative D call TRBD2 (6 bases). V was trimmed by 5 bases and J by 2 bases, leaving 18 bases between them. Germline V gene lookup returns CDR1 MDHEN and CDR2 SYDVKM. CDR3 length: 16 residues. DNA for the CDR3: TGTGCCAGCAGTCCTGGCGGGACTCACCCACAAGAGACCCAGTACTTC. It encodes CASSPGGTHPQETQYF.

The chain recombines TRBV9 with TRBJ2-7, with 9 bases fitting TRBD2. The germline CDR1 and CDR2 sequences are SGDLS and YYNGEE. Trimming took 2 bases from V and 4 from J; bases not matched to a gene: 10. The CDR3 is 16 amino acids. The CDR3 sequence: CASSVLAGVAIYEQYF. CDR3 bases: TGTGCCAGCAGCGTTTTAGCGGGAGTAGCGATTTACGAGCAGTACTTC.

V gene TRBV18 combines with J gene TRBJ1-3; TRBD1 matches at 7 bases. Germline lookup yields CDR1 KGHSH and CDR2 LQKENI. The J segment lost 4 bases and the V segment lost 0 bases, leaving 3 bases of the junction unmatched. The CDR3 loop spans 15 amino acids. The CDR3 spells CASSPPAGQGNTIYF. CDR3 DNA: TGTGCCAGCTCACCACCCGCGGGACAGGGAAACACCATATATTTT.